This T cell receptor (beta chain) stems from a study of PD-1 blockade in mismatch repair-deficient tumors. In the study overall: Enrolled about 2012-2016, patients had progressing, pretreated mismatch repair-deficient cancers of 11 to 13 types.

There are 15 residues in the CDR3. CDR1 SGHRS and CDR2 YFSETQ come from the germline V gene. Trimming pared 5 bases from V and 5 bases from J, leaving 19 bases between. Mismatch repair deficiency was confirmed in all patients, by PCR or immunohistochemistry. Three pembrolizumab responders had their TCRs sequenced. Here immunoSEQ multiplex PCR was the method, and the copy in TCRdb shows in-frame clones only, minus some. The table has some 15,000 clones, approximately 80% seen once. Material: PBMCs, obtained approximately five months after starting pembrolizumab. J is TRBJ2-5 and V is TRBV5-1, with a weak D call TRBD1 (7 bases). This TCR was sampled from an adult with mismatch repair-deficient cancer. This CDR3 reads CASSKKQGTGETQYF. The CDR3 bases are TGCGCCAGCAGTAAGAAACAGGGGACTGGCGAGACCCAGTACTTC.